This TCR beta chain was identified during a study of control samples from healthy donors and cancer patients. This CDR3 contains 17 residues. V was trimmed by 1 base and J by 3 bases, leaving 19 bases between them. Per the germline V gene, CDR1 is SGHDT and CDR2 is YYEEEE. Measured with immunoSEQ multiplex PCR; TCRdb has only the in-frame clones, and not every one. Counted here are 100,000 to 150,000 clones, approximately 90% occurring once; the ten biggest clones make up about 7.2%. The receptor was derived from a woman between 18 and 29 years old in good health. Sequenced sample: blood. The chain carries TRBV5-6 and TRBJ2-5; D gene unclear. CDR3 residues: CASSLFTELVEKETQYF. The CDR3 region has the DNA TGTGCCAGCAGCTTGTTCACGGAGCTTGTGGAAAAAGAGACCCAGTACTTC. Together with reference TRBV5-6 and TRBJ2-5, the CDR3 gives the full variable domain: DAGVTQSPTHLIKTRGQQVTLRCSPKSGHDTVSWYQQALGQGPQFIFQYYEEEERQRGNFPDRFSGHQFPNYSSELNVNALLLGDSALYLCASSLFTELVEKETQYFGPGTRLLVL.